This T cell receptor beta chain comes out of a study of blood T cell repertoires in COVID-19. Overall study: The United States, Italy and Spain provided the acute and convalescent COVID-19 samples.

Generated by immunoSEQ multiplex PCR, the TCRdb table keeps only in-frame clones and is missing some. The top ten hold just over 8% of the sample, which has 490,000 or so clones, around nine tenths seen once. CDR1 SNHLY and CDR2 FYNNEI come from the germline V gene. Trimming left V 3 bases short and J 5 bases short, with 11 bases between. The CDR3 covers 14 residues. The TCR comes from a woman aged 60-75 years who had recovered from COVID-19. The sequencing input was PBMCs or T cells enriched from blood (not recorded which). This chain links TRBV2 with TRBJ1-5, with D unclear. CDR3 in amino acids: CASSEEREHQPQHF. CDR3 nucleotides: TGTGCCAGCAGTGAGGAGAGGGAACATCAGCCCCAGCATTTT.